The clone carrying this T cell receptor beta chain has more than one count but fewer than ten. Its specificity is not known. Unmatched junction bases numbered 5, after V lost 4 bases and J lost 4 bases. CDR3 size: 15 residues. Per germline, CDR1 SGHDT and CDR2 YYEEEE. TCRdb passed the 5' RACE reads through MiXCR, listing each CDR3 protein once. The sample records 200,000 to 300,000 distinct CDR3 sequences, roughly 13% being singletons. This sample is drawn from a study of T cells after yellow fever vaccination. On the study more broadly: It was SMART-Seq v4 Ultra Low Input that prepared the fractions with low cell numbers. General study findings and limits: Post-booster repertoires again held most primary-vaccination clones (roughly 95% CD4, roughly 88% CD8).

The receptor was isolated from a man aged 30-40 years who received the YFV17D yellow fever vaccine. Sequences were derived from CD4+ T cells sorted from PBMCs, sampled 45 days after the yellow fever booster vaccination. The rearrangement uses TRBV5-6 and TRBJ2-2; TRBD1 matches 9 bases. The CDR3 spells CASSKDRGLTGELFF. The CDR3, as DNA: TGTGCCAGCAGCAAGGACAGGGGTCTCACCGGGGAGCTGTTTTTT.